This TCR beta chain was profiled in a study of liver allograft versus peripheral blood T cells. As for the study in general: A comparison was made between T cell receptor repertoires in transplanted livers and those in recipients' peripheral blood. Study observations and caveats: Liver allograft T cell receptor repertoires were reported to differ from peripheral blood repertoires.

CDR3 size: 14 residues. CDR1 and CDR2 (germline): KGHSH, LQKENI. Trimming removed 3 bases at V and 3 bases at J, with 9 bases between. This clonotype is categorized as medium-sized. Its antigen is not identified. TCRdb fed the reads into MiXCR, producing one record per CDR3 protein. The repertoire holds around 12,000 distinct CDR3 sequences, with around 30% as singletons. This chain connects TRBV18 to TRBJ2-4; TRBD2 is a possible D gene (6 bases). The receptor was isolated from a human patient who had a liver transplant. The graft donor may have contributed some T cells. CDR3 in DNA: TGTGCCAGCTCACCTTGGGGGGACAAAAACATTCAGTACTTC. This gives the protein CASSPWGDKNIQYF. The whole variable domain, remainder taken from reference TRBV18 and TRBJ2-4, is NAGVMQNPRHLVRRRGQEARLRCSPMKGHSHVYWYRQLPEEGLKFMVYLQKENIIDESGMPKERFSAEFPKEGPSILRIQQVVRGDSAAYFCASSPWGDKNIQYFGAGTRLSVL.